This entry lists 17 T cell receptor beta chains sequenced from one sample in a study of early T cells in non-severe SARS-CoV-2 infection. TCRdb ran MiXCR on the 5' RACE reads and lists one entry per CDR3 protein. Here the sample spans over 50,000 distinct CDR3 sequences, about 12% being singletons. The sequenced sample consisted of whole blood. The receptors stem from an adult who was a healthcare worker with PCR-confirmed SARS-CoV-2 infection or an uninfected control (not recorded which).

This clonotype was found many times. The chain couples TRBV11-2 to TRBJ2-2; TRBD2 might be the D (5 bases). Germline CDR1 and CDR2: SGHAT and FQNNGV. Trimming shortened V by 4 bases and J by 4 bases, and 16 bases separated the two germline ends. This CDR3 contains 16 residues. CDR3 sequence: CASSSPKGTSTGELFF. The CDR3, as DNA: TGTGCCAGCAGCTCACCGAAGGGCACTAGCACCGGGGAGCTGTTTTTT.

This clonotype was detected ten times or more. V gene TRBV20-1 combines with J gene TRBJ1-5; D unclear. The CDR3 is made up of 13 amino acids. Trimming removed 3 bases from V and 9 bases from J, with 15 bases in between. Germline CDR1 is DFQATT and CDR2 is SNEGSKA (reference sequence). CDR3 coding DNA: TGCAGTGCTAGTTTATATACCGAGGGGCCCCAGCATTTT. Translation gives CSASLYTEGPQHF.

The chain is built from TRBV9 and TRBJ2-2; D gene unclear. The CDR3 length is 15 residues. V lost 1 base and J lost 5, with 12 bases in between. Germline CDR1 reads SGDLS; CDR2 reads YYNGEE. CDR3 protein: CASSVQSEETGELFF. In DNA, the CDR3 is TGTGCCAGCAGCGTACAGTCCGAAGAGACCGGGGAGCTGTTTTTT.

This clonotype was recorded a few times. The genes are TRBV12-3 or TRBV12-4 and TRBJ2-1; no firm D call. Trimming removed 5 bases from V and 5 bases from J, with 7 bases in between. The CDR3 extends over 12 amino acids. CDR3 amino acids: CASSHPNNEQFF. The CDR3 nucleotides read TGTGCCAGCAGTCACCCGAACAATGAGCAGTTCTTC.

V is TRBV9 and J is TRBJ2-2, with a possible D match to TRBD2 (6 bases). The V gene's germline CDR1 is SGDLS and CDR2 YYNGEE. This CDR3 contains 16 residues. Between the trimmed V and J ends, which lost 2 bases and 1 base, there was a span of 12 bases. CDR3 loop: CASSVTGTGNTGELFF. The CDR3 coding sequence is TGTGCCAGCAGCGTTACCGGGACTGGGAACACCGGGGAGCTGTTTTTT.

The genes are TRBV3-1 and TRBJ2-3; the D is unclear. V lost 1 base and J 2 bases, leaving 10 bases between the germline ends. CDR1 LGHDT and CDR2 YNNKEL come from the germline V gene (reference sequence). The CDR3 has 15 amino acids. The CDR3 sequence: CASSQGVSSTDTQYF. The CDR3 bases are TGTGCCAGCAGCCAAGGGGTTAGCTCCACAGATACGCAGTATTTT.

This clonotype was recorded at least ten times. This sequence joins TRBV11-2 and TRBJ2-4; D gene unclear. Trimming pared 2 bases from V and 11 bases from J, leaving 16 bases between. The CDR3 length is 14 residues. CDR1 is SGHAT, CDR2 FQNNGV, per germline. The CDR3 protein is CASSLMVGSAVQYF. The CDR3 region has the DNA TGTGCCAGCAGCTTAATGGTAGGATCCGCGGTTCAGTACTTC.

This chain connects TRBV6-2 or TRBV6-3 to TRBJ2-3, with a weak D call TRBD2 (6 bases). Germline CDR1 MNHEY, CDR2 SVGEGT. Trimming left V 2 bases short and J 2 bases short, with 11 bases between. The CDR3 length is 15 residues. CDR3 in DNA: TGTGCCAGCAGTTACACGGGACTTCCCACAGATACGCAGTATTTT. It codes for CASSYTGLPTDTQYF.

This clonotype was recorded many times. The gene calls are TRBV6-1 and TRBJ1-2; tentatively, D is TRBD1 (6 bases). CDR3 length equals 13 residues. In germline, CDR1 is MNHNS, CDR2 SASEGT. Trimming took 6 bases from V and 4 from J, leaving 12 bases between them. The CDR3 DNA is TGTGCCAGCAGGAGGGGGGCCCTCTATGGCTACACCTTC. It specifies CASRRGALYGYTF.

This clonotype was seen repeatedly, ten times or more. The chain employs TRBV18 and TRBJ1-3, with 7 bases matching TRBD1. The CDR3 is 16 amino acids. V trimming: 2 bases; J trimming: 8 bases; junction bases outside the gene matches: 12. Germline loops: CDR1 KGHSH, CDR2 LQKENI. CDR3 protein: CASSPGRQGGSYTIYF. CDR3 DNA sequence: TGTGCCAGCTCACCAGGTCGCCAGGGGGGAAGTTACACCATATATTTT.

This clonotype was counted ten times or more. In nucleotides, the CDR3 is TGTGCCAGCAGTCCCCGACCCGAAATGGGACAGCACAAAGGTTATGGCTACACCTTC. This gives the protein CASSPRPEMGQHKGYGYTF. J is TRBJ1-2 and V is TRBV27; 7 nucleotides agree with TRBD1. The CDR3 extends over 19 amino acids. Germline CDR1 and CDR2: MNHEY and SMNVEV (reference sequence). The J segment lost 5 bases and the V segment lost 5 bases, leaving 23 bases of the junction unmatched.

This clonotype has just a few counts. The chain is built from TRBV20-1 and TRBJ2-1, with TRBD2 matching 10 bases. The V segment lost 2 bases and the J segment 4 bases; nucleotides outside the gene matches: 8. This CDR3 is built from 16 residues. Germline V gene data show CDR1 as DFQATT and CDR2 as SNEGSKA (reference sequence). The CDR3 DNA is TGCAGTGCTAGAATTATATCTAGCGGGAGATACAATGAGCAGTTCTTC. It yields the protein CSARIISSGRYNEQFF.

This clonotype was seen a handful of times. The rearrangement joins TRBV12-3 or TRBV12-4 to TRBJ2-5; D unresolved. The CDR3 consists of 13 residues. V gave up 7 bases and J gave up 5 bases, with 14 bases separating them. CDR3 nucleotide sequence: TGTGCCAGCACCTCCCGGTCTCAGGAGACCCAGTACTTC. Residues: CASTSRSQETQYF.

This clonotype was counted only a few times. The CDR3 bases are TGTGCCAGCAGCTTAGGACGGGACACGCGCTACGAGCAGTACTTC. This translates into CASSLGRDTRYEQYF. The chain combines TRBV11-2 with TRBJ2-7, with a possible D match to TRBD1 (6 bases). The germline gives CDR1 SGHAT, CDR2 FQNNGV. The V end was cut by 1 base, the J end by 3 bases, with 13 bases between. This CDR3 comprises 15 residues.

This clonotype has ten or more counts. The V and J genes are TRBV6-5 and TRBJ2-3; D gene unclear. This CDR3 contains 14 residues. Trimming pared 2 bases from V and 2 bases from J, leaving 8 bases between. The V gene's germline CDR1 is MNHEY and CDR2 SVGAGI. CDR3 DNA: TGTGCCAGCAGTTACGGTCGATACACAGATACGCAGTATTTT. As protein: CASSYGRYTDTQYF.

This clonotype was seen many times. The chain recombines TRBV12-3 or TRBV12-4 with TRBJ2-3; D unresolved. This CDR3 has 13 residues. Trimming removed 6 bases from V and 4 bases from J, with 11 bases in between. The CDR3 DNA is TGTGCCAGCAGCCTACGATGGCCAGATACGCAGTATTTT. It encodes CASSLRWPDTQYF.

CDR3 sequence: CASSRWSNPLYEQYF. In DNA, the CDR3 is TGTGCCAGCAGCAGGTGGAGTAATCCACTCTACGAGCAGTACTTC. V is TRBV14 and J is TRBJ2-7; D unclear. CDR1 SGHDN and CDR2 FVKESK come from the germline V gene. The CDR3 covers 15 residues. V lost 5 bases to trimming and J lost 3 bases, with 17 bases between them.